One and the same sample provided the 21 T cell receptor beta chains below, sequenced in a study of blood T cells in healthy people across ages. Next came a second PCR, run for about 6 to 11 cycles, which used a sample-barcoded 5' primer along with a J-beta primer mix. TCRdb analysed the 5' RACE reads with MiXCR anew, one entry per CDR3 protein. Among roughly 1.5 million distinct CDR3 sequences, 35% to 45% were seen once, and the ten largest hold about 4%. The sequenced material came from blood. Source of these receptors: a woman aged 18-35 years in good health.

This CDR3 is CAWGIRETQYF. CDR3 coding DNA: TGTGCCTGGGGCATTCGCGAGACCCAGTACTTC. This rearrangement joins TRBV30 to TRBJ2-7; D gene ambiguous. The end of the DNA is better explained by TRBJ2-5, so the J call may be wrong. Germline-derived CDR1 and CDR2 are GTSNPN and SVGIG (reference sequence). CDR3 length: 11 amino acids.

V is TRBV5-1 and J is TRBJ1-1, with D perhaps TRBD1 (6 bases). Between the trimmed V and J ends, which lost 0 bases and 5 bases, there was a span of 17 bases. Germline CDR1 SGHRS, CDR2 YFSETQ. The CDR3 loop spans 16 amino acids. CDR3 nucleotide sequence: TGCGCCAGCAGCTTGGCCAGGGGAGGGGCTGGTACTGAAGCTTTCTTT. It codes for CASSLARGGAGTEAFF.

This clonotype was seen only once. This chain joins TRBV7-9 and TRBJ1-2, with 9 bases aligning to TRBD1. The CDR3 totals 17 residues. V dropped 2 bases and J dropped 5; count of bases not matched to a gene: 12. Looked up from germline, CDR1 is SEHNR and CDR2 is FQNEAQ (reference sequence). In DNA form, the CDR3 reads TGTGCCAGCAGCTTAAAAGGACAGGGACAGGGACTTTATGGCTACACCTTC. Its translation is CASSLKGQGQGLYGYTF. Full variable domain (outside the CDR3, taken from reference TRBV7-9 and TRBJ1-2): DTGVSQNPRHKITKRGQNVTFRCDPISEHNRLYWYRQTLGQGPEFLTYFQNEAQLEKSRLLSDRFSAERPKGSFSTLEIQRTEQGDSAMYLCASSLKGQGQGLYGYTFGSGTRLTVV.

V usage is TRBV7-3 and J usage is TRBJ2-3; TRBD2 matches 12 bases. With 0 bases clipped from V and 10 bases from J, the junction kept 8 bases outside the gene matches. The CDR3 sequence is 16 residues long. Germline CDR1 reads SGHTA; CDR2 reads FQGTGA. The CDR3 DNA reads TGTGCCAGCAGCTTAACGCCGGGACTAGCGGGTGGGGCGCAGTATTTT. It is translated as CASSLTPGLAGGAQYF.

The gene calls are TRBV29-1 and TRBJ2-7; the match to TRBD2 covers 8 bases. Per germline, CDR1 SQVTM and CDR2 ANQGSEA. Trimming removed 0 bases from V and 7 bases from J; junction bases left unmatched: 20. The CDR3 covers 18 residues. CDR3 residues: CSVEDLNKNSEREREQYF. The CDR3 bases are TGCAGCGTTGAAGATCTTAATAAGAACTCAGAGCGGGAGAGAGAGCAGTACTTC.

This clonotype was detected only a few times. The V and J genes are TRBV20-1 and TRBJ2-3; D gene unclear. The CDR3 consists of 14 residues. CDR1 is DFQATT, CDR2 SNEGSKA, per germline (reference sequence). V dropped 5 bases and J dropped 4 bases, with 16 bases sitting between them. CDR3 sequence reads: CSAGNVESADTQYF. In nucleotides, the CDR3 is TGCAGTGCTGGGAACGTGGAGTCGGCAGATACGCAGTATTTT.

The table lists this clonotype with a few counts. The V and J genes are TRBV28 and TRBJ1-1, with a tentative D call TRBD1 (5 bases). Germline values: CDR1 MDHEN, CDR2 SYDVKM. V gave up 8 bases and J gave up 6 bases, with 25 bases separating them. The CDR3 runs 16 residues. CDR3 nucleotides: TGTGCCAGCGGACTTAGTTTTACCGAAAGGGGACCTGAAGCTTTCTTT. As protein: CASGLSFTERGPEAFF.

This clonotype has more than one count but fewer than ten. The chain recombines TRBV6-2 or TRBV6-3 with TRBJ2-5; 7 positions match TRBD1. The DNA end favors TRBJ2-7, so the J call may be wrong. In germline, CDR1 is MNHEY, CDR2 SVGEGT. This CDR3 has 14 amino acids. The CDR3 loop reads CASRPGQPSYEQYF. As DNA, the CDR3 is TGTGCCAGCAGGCCGGGACAGCCATCCTACGAGCAGTACTTC.

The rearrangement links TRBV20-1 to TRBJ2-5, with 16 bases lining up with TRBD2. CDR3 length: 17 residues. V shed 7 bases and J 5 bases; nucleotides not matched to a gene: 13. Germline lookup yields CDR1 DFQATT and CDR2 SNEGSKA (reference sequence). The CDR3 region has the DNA TGCAGTGTCAGGACGGGACTAGCGGGAGGGCCTCGGGAGACCCAGTACTTC. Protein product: CSVRTGLAGGPRETQYF.

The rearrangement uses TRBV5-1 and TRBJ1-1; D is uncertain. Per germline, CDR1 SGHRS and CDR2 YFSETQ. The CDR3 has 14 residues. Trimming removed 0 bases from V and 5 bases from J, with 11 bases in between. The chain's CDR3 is CASSLDGGRTEAFF. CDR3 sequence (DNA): TGCGCCAGCAGCTTGGATGGAGGGAGGACTGAAGCTTTCTTT.

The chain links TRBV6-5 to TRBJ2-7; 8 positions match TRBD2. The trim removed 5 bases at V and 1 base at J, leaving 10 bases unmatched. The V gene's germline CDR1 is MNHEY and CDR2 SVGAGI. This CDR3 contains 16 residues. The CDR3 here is CASSPVGGGSSYEQYF. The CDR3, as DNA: TGTGCCAGCAGTCCCGTGGGCGGGGGGTCGTCCTACGAGCAGTACTTC.

The chain's CDR3 is CAGPQGTDEQFF. The CDR3 DNA follows: TGTGCCGGCCCACAGGGAACGGATGAGCAGTTCTTC. The chain recombines TRBV7-9 with TRBJ2-1; a possible D gene is TRBD1 (6 bases). Trimming pared 11 bases from V and 8 bases from J, leaving 16 bases between. Germline lookup yields CDR1 SEHNR and CDR2 FQNEAQ (reference sequence). The CDR3 consists of 12 residues. The full variable domain, rest sourced from reference TRBV7-9 and TRBJ2-1, is DTGVSQNPRHKITKRGQNVTFRCDPISEHNRLYWYRQTLGQGPEFLTYFQNEAQLEKSRLLSDRFSAERPKGSFSTLEIQRTEQGDSAMYLCAGPQGTDEQFFGPGTRLTVL.

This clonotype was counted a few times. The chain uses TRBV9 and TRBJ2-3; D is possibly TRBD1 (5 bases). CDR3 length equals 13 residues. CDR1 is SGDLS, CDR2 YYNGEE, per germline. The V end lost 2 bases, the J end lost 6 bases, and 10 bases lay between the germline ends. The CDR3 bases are TGTGCCAGCAGCGTGACGTCAGGGGATACGCAGTATTTT. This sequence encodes CASSVTSGDTQYF. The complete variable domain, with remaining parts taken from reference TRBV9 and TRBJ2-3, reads DSGVTQTPKHLITATGQRVTLRCSPRSGDLSVYWYQQSLDQGLQFLIQYYNGEERAKGNILERFSAQQFPDLHSELNLSSLELGDSALYFCASSVTSGDTQYFGPGTRLTVL.

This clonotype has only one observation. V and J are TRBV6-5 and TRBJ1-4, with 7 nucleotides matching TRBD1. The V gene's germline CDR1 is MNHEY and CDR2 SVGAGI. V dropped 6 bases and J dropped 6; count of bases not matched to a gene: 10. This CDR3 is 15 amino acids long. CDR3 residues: CASRPLGGGHEKLFF. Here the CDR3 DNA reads TGTGCCAGCAGACCCCTGGGAGGGGGCCATGAAAAACTGTTTTTT.

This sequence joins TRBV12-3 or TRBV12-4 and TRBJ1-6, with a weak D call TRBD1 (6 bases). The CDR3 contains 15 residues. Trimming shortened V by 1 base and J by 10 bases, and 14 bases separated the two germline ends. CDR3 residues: CASSLEAGVRSPLHF. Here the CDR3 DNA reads TGTGCCAGCAGTTTAGAGGCAGGGGTGAGGTCACCCCTCCACTTT.

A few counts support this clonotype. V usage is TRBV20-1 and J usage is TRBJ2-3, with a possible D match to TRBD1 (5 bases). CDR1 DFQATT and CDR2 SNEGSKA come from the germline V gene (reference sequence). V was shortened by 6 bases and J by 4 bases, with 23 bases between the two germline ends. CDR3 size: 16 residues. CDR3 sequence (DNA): TGCAGTGCGGACCCCAAGGACATCTTTGTGGCAGATACGCAGTATTTT. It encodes CSADPKDIFVADTQYF.

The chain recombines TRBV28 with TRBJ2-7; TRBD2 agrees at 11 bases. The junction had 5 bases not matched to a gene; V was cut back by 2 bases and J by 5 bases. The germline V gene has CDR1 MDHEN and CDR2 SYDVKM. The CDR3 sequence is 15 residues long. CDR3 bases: TGTGCCAGCAGTTTACGACTAGCGGGACTGGACGAGCAGTACTTC. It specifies CASSLRLAGLDEQYF.

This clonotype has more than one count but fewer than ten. This CDR3 reads CATSDSSGRDTQYF. CDR3 sequence (DNA): TGTGCCACCAGTGATTCGTCAGGGAGGGATACGCAGTATTTT. The chain employs TRBV24-1 and TRBJ2-3, with D possibly matching TRBD2 (6 bases). The CDR3 sequence is 14 residues long. The V gene lost 2 bases and the J gene lost 6 bases, with 11 bases spanning the gap. CDR1 KGHDR and CDR2 SFDVKD come from the germline V gene.

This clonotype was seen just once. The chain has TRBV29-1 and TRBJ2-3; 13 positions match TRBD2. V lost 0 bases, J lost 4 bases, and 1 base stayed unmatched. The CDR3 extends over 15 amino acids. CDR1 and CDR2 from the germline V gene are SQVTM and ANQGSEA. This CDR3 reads CSVEETSGGADTQYF. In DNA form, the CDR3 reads TGCAGCGTTGAAGAAACTAGCGGGGGGGCAGATACGCAGTATTTT.

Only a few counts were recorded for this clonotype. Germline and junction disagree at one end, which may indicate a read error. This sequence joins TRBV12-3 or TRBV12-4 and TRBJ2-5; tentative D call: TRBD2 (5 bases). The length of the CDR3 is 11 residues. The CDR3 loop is CASSSSFEQYF. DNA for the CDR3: TGTGCCAGCAGCTCTAGCTTCGAGCAGTACTTT.

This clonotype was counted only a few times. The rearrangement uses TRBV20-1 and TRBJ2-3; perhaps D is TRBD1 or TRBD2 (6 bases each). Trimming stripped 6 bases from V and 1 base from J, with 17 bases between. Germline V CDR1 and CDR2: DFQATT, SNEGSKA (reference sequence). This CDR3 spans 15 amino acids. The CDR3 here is CSAIRGEIGTDTQYF. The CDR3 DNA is TGCAGTGCCATTAGGGGGGAAATCGGCACAGATACGCAGTATTTT.